The source of this TCR beta chain is a study of CD8 T cells in ankylosing spondylitis. TCRdb re-analysed the 5' RACE reads in MiXCR, keeping a single row per CDR3 protein. The sample includes 85,000 to 100,000 distinct CDR3 sequences, roughly 8.3% seen only once; the top ten take 9.9%. In regard to this clonotype: Its antigen is as yet unknown.

V was pared by 3 bases and J by 0 bases, with 11 bases between. CDR3 size: 16 residues. General study findings and limits: Significant enrichment of disease-linked clones was reportedly seen in matched ankylosing spondylitis synovial fluid. One TCR beta motif, made up of eight highly homologous variants, appeared characteristic of ankylosing spondylitis blood. Some of the motif variants had earlier been found in reactive arthritis patients' fluid and blood.

Material: blood, either unsorted or a sorted T cell fraction (not recorded which). The chain uses TRBV12-3 or TRBV12-4 and TRBJ1-4; D is unresolved. The receptor comes from a male donor with ankylosing spondylitis or in good health (not recorded which). CDR3 protein: CASSFGIGTTNEKLFF. The CDR3 DNA reads as TGTGCCAGCAGTTTTGGCATCGGCACAACTAATGAAAAACTGTTTTTT.